The table lists the clone carrying this TCR beta chain with a few counts. Its antigen is undetermined. This entry comes from a study of T cells after yellow fever vaccination. Study background: It was SMART-Seq v4 Ultra Low Input that prepared the fractions with low cell numbers. Notes on the study in general: Booster sampling recovered most clones from primary vaccination (under 97% CD4, around 90% CD8).

Trimming removed 6 bases from V and 6 bases from J, with 20 bases in between. The CDR3 consists of 15 residues. Germline loops: CDR1 SNHLY, CDR2 FYNNEI. 5'RACE template switching generated TCR cDNA, adding a universal primer site and UMIs. A single record per CDR3 protein comes from TCRdb applying MiXCR to the 5' RACE reads. The sample holds roughly 310,000 distinct CDR3 sequences, around 4% seen once. This TCR was sampled from a man aged 18 to 29 who received the YFV17D yellow fever vaccine. V usage is TRBV2 and J usage is TRBJ1-2, with D hard to call. The specimen comprised PBMCs, sampled on the day of the yellow fever booster vaccination. The DNA of the CDR3 is TGTGCCAGCAGGCCGTCGGCGGCGGCTTCCAATGGCTACACCTTC. The encoded protein is CASRPSAAASNGYTF.